The sequence of this T cell receptor (beta chain) was determined in a study of shared T cell receptors in the human thymus. The protocol was immunoSEQ multiplex PCR, while the TCRdb copy is restricted to in-frame clones and leaves out a portion. The sample has roughly 700,000 clones, roughly 88% seen once. This CDR3 region has 19 residues. Germline CDR1 and CDR2: MNHEY and SMNVEV (reference sequence). V trimming: 5 bases; J trimming: 0 bases; junction bases outside the gene matches: 13. These data were also filed under a second study, of human thymus T cells. That study adds: Those donating were healthy Finnish infants in corrective surgery for congenital heart defects. The thymus was resected at corrective cardiac surgery. Use of V and J genes seemed skewed within the thymic and blood repertoires.

J is TRBJ1-3 and V is TRBV27, with 10 bases matching TRBD1. This clonotype was obtained from a boy in the first two years of life with a congenital heart defect. The sequencing input was thymocytes. CDR3 sequence: CASSGWGTGAYCSGNTIYF. CDR3 bases: TGTGCCAGCAGTGGGTGGGGGACAGGGGCCTACTGCTCTGGAAACACCATATATTTT.